One T cell receptor (beta chain) is described in this entry. These data are taken from a study of tumor-infiltrating lymphocytes in localized non-small cell lung cancer. Study in general: Patients included smokers and never-smokers with various histologies, some sampled after neoadjuvant chemotherapy.

The V gene end was trimmed by 7 bases and the J gene end by 5 bases; junction bases not matched to a gene: 12. The CDR3 covers 14 residues. CDR1 is SQVTM and CDR2 is ANQGSEA in the germline V gene. The assay was immunoSEQ multiplex PCR, and TCRdb's table has in-frame clones only and misses some. The table shows around 8,000 clones, with approximately 60% occurring only once. This chain connects TRBV29-1 to TRBJ1-1; 8 positions match TRBD1. Sequencing input: uninvolved lung tissue not adjacent to the tumor. The receptor comes from a human donor with non-small cell lung cancer. CDR3 protein: CSAGRTGYGTEAFF. DNA of the CDR3: TGCAGCGCCGGGAGGACAGGGTATGGAACTGAAGCTTTCTTT. Full variable domain (rest looked up from reference TRBV29-1 and TRBJ1-1): SAVISQKPSRDICQRGTSLTIQCQVDSQVTMMFWYRQQPGQSLTLIATANQGSEATYESGFVIDKFPISRPNLTFSTLTVSNMSPEDSSIYLCSAGRTGYGTEAFFGQGTRLTVV.